Listed below are T cell receptor beta chains from one sample, sequenced in a study of cytomegalovirus exposure and HLA in healthy donors. This table comes from immunoSEQ multiplex PCR, and its TCRdb copy is limited to in-frame clones, with some not included. The repertoire holds over 100,000 clones, with roughly 67% as singletons. Input material: PBMCs. The origin of the receptors is a man aged 35-49 years in good health and CMV-seronegative. Both conserved end residues are part of each CDR3.

cdr3_aa	cdr3_length	v_call	j_call
CAWDRMNTEAFF	12	TRBV30	TRBJ1-1
CASSTPNRDRGPDTQYF	17	TRBV28	TRBJ2-3
CASSPRTGFYNEQFF	15	TRBV7-2	TRBJ2-1
CASSLDSGVYGYTF	14	TRBV7-2	TRBJ1-2
CASSLRGVSSTDTQYF	16	TRBV6-6	TRBJ2-3
CASSIGTGDPQETQYF	16	TRBV19	TRBJ2-5
CASRPREAVYNEQFF	15	TRBV5-1	TRBJ2-1
CASSSGRGPINEQFF	15	TRBV7-9	TRBJ2-1
CASSLTSGGYEQFF	14	TRBV7-2	TRBJ2-1
CATLDGREYADTQYF	15	TRBV15	TRBJ2-3
CASSSRTGKNTEAFF	15	TRBV7-8	TRBJ1-1
CASSLDRDTEAFF	13	TRBV19	TRBJ1-1
CASSPTTGRVLDGYTF	16	TRBV11-2	TRBJ1-2
CASSLVILAGGTDEQFF	17	TRBV7-2	TRBJ2-1
CASSLGNGAYEQYF	14	TRBV5-4	TRBJ2-7
CASSLGDTTYEQYF	14	TRBV7-9	TRBJ2-7
CASSFSTSRWNEQFF	15	TRBV13	TRBJ2-1
CACLYGTGDGYTF	13	TRBV28	TRBJ1-2
CAIRGGETQYF	11	TRBV10-3	TRBJ2-5
CASSETAFGANVLTF	15	TRBV18	TRBJ2-6
CAISPSGGSSYNEQFF	16	TRBV10-3	TRBJ2-1
CASSLEGQRGPSYEQYF	17	TRBV11-2	TRBJ2-7
CASSIGQGYEQYF	13	TRBV19	TRBJ2-7
CATSRRGTASYNEQFF	16	TRBV15	TRBJ2-1
CASSYWQGSEQYF	13	TRBV6-5	TRBJ2-7
CASSEEAGGSYNEQFF	16	TRBV6-1	TRBJ2-1
CASSVQGAPGQPQHF	15	TRBV28	TRBJ1-5
CASSTEDSLAGELFF	15	TRBV11-2	TRBJ2-2
CSVEEERDYGYSF	13	TRBV29-1	TRBJ1-2
CASNLEGWGNQPQHF	15	TRBV7-2	TRBJ1-5
CWARGGGARYGYTF	14	TRBV6-1	TRBJ1-2
CASTSSPSYEQYF	13	TRBV13	TRBJ2-7
CASSGGRGWGTEAFF	15	TRBV5-4	TRBJ1-1
CASSERGFGLDNEQFF	16	TRBV6-1	TRBJ2-1
CASSLDSRTDTQYF	14	TRBV6-5	TRBJ2-3
CASSSRRVMNTEAFF	15	TRBV18	TRBJ1-1
CASSQEAHSGNTIYF	15	TRBV4-3	TRBJ1-3
CASTLLGGSYEQYF	14	TRBV6-6	TRBJ2-7
CASGSQGAQNTEAFF	15	TRBV5-4	TRBJ1-1
CASSQALFGYNEQFF	15	TRBV4-3	TRBJ2-1
CAWSGVAGARPSYEQYF	17	TRBV30	TRBJ2-7
CASSPLGVSQEQYF	14	TRBV7-9	TRBJ2-7
CASSPRDRHNEQFF	14	TRBV7-9	TRBJ2-1
CASSLWQDSNQPQHF	15	TRBV5-5	TRBJ1-5
CASSPSGVYGYTF	13	TRBV19	TRBJ1-2
CAWGRDRNTEAFF	13	TRBV30	TRBJ1-1
CASSLGTGAGELFF	14	TRBV5-1	TRBJ2-2
CASTPSFAKDNSPLHF	16	TRBV25-1	TRBJ1-6
CASSLSVGRGGDTQYF	16	TRBV7-3	TRBJ2-3
CASSQGPGNEQFF	13	TRBV4-2	TRBJ2-1
CASSTYEKLFF	11	TRBV21-1	TRBJ1-4
CASSQSEGEKEKLFF	15	TRBV6-5	TRBJ1-4
CASSLQENTEAFF	13	TRBV27	TRBJ1-1
CASSPGTSWGELFF	14	TRBV6-5	TRBJ2-2
CASSEYQGANEQYF	14	TRBV25-1	TRBJ2-7
CASSQSWVFRQEVSEDTQYF	20	TRBV23-1	TRBJ2-3
CASSLDARAYEQYF	14	TRBV7-2	TRBJ2-7
CASSLGRTGELFF	13	TRBV5-6	TRBJ2-2
CASSSGTKSYEQYF	14	TRBV7-9	TRBJ2-7
CASSLGLQGEETQYF	15	TRBV13	TRBJ2-5